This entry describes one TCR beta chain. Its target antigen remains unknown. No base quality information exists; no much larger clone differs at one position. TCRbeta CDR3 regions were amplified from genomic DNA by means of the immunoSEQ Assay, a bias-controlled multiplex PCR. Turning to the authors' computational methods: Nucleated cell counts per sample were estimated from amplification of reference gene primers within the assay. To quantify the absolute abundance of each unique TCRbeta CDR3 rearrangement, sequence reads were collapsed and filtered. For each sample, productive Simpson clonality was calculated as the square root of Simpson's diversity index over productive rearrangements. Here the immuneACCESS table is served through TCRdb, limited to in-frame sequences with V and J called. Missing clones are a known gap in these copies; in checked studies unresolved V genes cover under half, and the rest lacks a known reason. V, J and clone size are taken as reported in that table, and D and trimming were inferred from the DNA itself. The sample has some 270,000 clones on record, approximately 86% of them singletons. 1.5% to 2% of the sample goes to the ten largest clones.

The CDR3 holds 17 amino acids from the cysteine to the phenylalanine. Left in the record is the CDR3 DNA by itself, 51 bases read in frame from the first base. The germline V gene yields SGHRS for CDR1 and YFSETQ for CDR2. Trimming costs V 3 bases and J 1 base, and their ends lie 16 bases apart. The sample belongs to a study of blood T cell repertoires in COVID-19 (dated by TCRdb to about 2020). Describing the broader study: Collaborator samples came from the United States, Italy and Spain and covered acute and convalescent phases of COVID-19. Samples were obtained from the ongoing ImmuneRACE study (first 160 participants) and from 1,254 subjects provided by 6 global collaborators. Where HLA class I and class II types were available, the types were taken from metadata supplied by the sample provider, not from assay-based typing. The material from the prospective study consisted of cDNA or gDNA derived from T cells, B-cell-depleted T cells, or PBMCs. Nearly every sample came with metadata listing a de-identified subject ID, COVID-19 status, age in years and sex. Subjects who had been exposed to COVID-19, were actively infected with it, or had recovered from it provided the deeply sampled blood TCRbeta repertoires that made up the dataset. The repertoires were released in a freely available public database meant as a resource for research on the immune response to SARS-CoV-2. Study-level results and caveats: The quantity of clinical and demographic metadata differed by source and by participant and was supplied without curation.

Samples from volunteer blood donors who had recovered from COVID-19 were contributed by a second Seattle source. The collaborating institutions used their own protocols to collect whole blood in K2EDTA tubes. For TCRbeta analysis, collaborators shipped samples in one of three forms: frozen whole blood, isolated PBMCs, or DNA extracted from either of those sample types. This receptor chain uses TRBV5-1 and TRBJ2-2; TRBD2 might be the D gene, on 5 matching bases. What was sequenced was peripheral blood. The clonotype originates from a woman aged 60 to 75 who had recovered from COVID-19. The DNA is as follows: TGCGCCAGCAGCTCCTATAGACGGGAAATGAACACCGGGGAGCTGTTTTTT. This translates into CASSSYRREMNTGELFF.